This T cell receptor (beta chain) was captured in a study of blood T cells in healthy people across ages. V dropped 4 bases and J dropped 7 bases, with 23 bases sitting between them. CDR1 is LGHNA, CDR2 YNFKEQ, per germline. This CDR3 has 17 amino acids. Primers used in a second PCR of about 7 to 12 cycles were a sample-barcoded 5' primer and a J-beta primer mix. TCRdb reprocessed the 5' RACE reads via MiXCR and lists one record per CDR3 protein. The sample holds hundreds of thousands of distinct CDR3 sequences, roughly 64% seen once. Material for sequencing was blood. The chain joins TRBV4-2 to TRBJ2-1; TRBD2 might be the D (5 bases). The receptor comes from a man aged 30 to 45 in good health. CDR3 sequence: CASSRSPMWETINEQFF. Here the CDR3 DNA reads TGTGCCAGCAGCCGATCACCTATGTGGGAGACAATTAATGAGCAGTTCTTC.